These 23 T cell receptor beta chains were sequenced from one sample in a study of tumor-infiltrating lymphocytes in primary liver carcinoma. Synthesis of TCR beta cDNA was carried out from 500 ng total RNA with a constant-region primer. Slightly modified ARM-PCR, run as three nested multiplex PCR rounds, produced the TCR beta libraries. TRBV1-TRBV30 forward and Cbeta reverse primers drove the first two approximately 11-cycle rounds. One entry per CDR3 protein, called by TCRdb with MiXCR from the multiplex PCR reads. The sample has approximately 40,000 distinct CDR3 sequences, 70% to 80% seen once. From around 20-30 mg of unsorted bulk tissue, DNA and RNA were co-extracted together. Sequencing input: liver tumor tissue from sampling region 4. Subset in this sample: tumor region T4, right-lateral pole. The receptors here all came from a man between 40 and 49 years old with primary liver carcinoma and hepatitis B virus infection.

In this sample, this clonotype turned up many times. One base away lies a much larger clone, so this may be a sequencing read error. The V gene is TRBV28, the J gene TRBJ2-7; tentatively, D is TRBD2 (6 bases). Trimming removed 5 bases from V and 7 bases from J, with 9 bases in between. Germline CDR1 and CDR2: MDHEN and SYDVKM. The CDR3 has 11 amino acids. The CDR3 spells CASSLRGEQYF. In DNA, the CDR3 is TGTGCCAGCAGTCTCCGGGGGGAGCAGTACTTC.

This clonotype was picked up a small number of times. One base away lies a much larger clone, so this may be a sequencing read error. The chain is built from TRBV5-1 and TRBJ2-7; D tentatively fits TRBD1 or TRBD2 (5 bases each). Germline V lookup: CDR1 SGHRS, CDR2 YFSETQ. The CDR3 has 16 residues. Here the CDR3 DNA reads TGCGCCAGCAGCTTGGGGGGACGGCGGACCTCCTACAAGCAGTACTTC. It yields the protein CASSLGGRRTSYKQYF.

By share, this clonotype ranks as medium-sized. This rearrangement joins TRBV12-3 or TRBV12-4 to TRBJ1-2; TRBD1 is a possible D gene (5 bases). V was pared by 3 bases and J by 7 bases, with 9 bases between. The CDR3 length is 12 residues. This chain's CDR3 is CASSFGRAGYTF. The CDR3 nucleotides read TGTGCCAGCAGTTTTGGCAGGGCTGGCTACACCTTC.

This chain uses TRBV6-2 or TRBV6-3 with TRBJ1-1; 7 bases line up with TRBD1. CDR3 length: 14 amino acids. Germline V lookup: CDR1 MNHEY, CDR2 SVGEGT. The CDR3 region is CGSRRGGMNTEAFF. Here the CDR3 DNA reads TGTGGTAGTCGGCGAGGGGGCATGAACACTGAAGCTTTCTTT.

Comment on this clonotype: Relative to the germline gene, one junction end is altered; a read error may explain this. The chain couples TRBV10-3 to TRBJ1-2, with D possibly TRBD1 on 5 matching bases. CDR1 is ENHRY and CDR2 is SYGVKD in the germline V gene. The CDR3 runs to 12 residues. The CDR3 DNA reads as TGTGCTATCACGCTGGGGGGAAGCGGCTACACCTTC. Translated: CAITLGGSGYTF.

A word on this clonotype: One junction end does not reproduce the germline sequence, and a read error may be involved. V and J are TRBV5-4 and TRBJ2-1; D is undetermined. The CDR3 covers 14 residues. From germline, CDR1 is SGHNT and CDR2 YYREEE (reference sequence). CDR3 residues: CTSSYSGAYNEQFF. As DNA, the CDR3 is TGTACCAGCAGCTACTCTGGGGCCTACAATGAGCAGTTCTTC.

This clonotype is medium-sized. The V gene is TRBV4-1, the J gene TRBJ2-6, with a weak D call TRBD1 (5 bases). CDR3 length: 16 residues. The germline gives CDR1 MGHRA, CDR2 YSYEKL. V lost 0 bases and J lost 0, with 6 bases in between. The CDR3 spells CASSQDQGSGANVLTF. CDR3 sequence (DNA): TGCGCCAGCAGCCAAGATCAGGGCTCTGGGGCCAACGTCCTGACTTTC.

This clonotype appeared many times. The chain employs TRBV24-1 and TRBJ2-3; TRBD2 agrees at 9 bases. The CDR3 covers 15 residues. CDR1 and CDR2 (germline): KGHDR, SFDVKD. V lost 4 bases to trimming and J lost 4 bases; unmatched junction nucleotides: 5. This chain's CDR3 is CATSDISGSPDTQYF. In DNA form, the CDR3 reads TGTGCCACCAGTGACATTAGCGGGAGCCCAGATACGCAGTATTTT.

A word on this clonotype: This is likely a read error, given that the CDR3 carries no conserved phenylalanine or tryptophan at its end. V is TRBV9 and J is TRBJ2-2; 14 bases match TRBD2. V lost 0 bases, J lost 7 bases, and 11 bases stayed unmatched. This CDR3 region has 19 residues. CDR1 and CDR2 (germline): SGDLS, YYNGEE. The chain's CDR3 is CASSVVSASGLAGVGELFY. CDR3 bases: TGTGCCAGCAGCGTAGTATCCGCGTCGGGACTAGCGGGAGTCGGGGAGCTGTTTTAT.

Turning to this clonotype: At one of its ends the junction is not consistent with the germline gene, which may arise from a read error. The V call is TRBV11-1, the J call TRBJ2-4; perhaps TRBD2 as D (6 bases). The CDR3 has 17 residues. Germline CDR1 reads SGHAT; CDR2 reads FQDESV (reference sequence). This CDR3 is CTSSFPGTCGTRNIQYF. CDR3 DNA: TGTACCAGCAGCTTTCCCGGGACTTGCGGTACCAGAAACATTCAGTACTTC.

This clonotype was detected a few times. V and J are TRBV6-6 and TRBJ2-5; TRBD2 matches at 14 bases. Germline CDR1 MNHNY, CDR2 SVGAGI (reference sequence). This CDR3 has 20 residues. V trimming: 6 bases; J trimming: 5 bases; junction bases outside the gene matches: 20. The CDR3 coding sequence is TGTGCCAGCAGCCAGTGGGGTTTACTGACTAGCGGGAGGGTCGTGGAGACCCAGTACTTC. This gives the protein CASSQWGLLTSGRVVETQYF.

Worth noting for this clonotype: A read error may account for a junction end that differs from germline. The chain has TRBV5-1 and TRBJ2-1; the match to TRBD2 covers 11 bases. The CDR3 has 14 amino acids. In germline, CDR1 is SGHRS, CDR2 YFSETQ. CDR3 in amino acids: CPSSPLAGGYEQFF. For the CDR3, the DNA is TGCCCCAGCTCTCCTCTAGCGGGAGGCTATGAGCAGTTCTTC.

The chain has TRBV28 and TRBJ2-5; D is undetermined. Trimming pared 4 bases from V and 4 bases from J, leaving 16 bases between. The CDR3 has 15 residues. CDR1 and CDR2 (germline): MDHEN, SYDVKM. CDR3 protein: CASSSRTKVGETQYF. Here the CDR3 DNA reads TGTGCCAGCAGTTCGAGAACTAAAGTAGGAGAGACCCAGTACTTC.

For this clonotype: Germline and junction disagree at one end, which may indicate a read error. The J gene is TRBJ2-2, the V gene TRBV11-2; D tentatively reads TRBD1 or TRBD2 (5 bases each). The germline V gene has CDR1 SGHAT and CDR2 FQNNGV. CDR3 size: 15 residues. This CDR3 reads CASSPIRVTTGELFF. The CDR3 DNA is TGTGCCAGCAGCCCCATCAGGGTGACAACCGGGGAGCTGTTCTTT.

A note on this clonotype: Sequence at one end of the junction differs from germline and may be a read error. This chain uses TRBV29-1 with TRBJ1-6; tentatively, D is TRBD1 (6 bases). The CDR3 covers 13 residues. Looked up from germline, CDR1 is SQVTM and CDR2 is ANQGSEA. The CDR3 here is CSVGGGTNSPLHF. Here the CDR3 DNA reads TGCAGTGTTGGGGGCGGGACAAATTCGCCCCTCCACTTT. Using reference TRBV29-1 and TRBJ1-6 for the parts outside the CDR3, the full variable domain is SAVISQKPSRDICQRGTSLTIQCQVDSQVTMMFWYRQQPGQSLTLIATANQGSEATYESGFVIDKFPISRPNLTFSTLTVSNMSPEDSSIYLCSVGGGTNSPLHFGNGTRLTVT.

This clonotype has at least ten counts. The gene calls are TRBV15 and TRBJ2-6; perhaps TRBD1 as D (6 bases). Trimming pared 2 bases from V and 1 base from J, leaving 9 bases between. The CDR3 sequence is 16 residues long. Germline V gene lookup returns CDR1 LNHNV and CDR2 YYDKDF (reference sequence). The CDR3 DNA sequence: TGTGCCACCAGCAGACTCACAGGGTCTGGGGCCAACGTCCTGACTTTC. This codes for CATSRLTGSGANVLTF.

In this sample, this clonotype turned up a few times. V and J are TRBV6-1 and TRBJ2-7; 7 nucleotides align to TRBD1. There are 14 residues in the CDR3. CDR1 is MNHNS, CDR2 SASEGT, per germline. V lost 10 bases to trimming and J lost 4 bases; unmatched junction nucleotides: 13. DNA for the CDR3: TGTGCCAACAGGCCGGGACAGAGGGCTTACGAGCAGTACTTC. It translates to CANRPGQRAYEQYF.

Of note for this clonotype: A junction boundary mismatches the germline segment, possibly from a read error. In nucleotides, the CDR3 is TGCGCCAGCAGCCAAGTGGATCTGGGGCTAGGGGGCTACAATGAGCAATTCTTC. It is translated as CASSQVDLGLGGYNEQFF. The chain combines TRBV4-1 with TRBJ2-1, with 7 positions matching TRBD1. CDR3 length equals 18 residues. Germline CDR1 MGHRA, CDR2 YSYEKL.

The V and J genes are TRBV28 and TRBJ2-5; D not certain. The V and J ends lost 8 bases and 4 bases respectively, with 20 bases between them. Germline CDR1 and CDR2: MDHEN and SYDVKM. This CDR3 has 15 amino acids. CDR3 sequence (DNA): TGTGCCAGCGGTTCGAGCATAAAAGTAGGAGAGACCCAGTACTTC. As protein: CASGSSIKVGETQYF.

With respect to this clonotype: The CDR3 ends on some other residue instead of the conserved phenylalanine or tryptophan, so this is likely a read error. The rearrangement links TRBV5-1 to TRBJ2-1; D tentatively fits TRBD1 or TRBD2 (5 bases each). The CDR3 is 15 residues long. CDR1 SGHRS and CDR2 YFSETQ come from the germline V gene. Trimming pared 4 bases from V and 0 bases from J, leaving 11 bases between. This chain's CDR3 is CASSGGINSYNEQFL. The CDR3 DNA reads TGCGCCAGCAGCGGGGGAATTAACTCCTACAATGAGCAGTTCTTG.

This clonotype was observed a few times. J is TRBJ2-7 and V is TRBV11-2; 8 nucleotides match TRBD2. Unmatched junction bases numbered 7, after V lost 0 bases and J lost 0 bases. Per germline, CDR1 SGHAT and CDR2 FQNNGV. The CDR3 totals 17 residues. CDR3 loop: CASSLDRLGGGSYEQYF. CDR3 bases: TGTGCCAGCAGCTTAGATCGCCTCGGGGGGGGCTCCTACGAGCAGTACTTC.

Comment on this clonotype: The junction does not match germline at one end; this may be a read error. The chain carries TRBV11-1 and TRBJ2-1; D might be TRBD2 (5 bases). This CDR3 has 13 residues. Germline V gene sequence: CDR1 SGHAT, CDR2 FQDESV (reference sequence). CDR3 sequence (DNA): TGCGCCAGCAGCGCGAGAGGGCCCAATGAGCAGTTCTTC. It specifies CASSARGPNEQFF.

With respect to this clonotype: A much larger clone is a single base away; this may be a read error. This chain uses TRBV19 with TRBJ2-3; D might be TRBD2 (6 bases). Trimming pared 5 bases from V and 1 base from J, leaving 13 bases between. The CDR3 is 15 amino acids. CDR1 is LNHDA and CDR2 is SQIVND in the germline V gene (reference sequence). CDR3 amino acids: CASSSETGGTDTQYF. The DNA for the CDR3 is TGTGCCAGTAGTTCGGAGACGGGAGGCACAGATACGCAGTATTTT.